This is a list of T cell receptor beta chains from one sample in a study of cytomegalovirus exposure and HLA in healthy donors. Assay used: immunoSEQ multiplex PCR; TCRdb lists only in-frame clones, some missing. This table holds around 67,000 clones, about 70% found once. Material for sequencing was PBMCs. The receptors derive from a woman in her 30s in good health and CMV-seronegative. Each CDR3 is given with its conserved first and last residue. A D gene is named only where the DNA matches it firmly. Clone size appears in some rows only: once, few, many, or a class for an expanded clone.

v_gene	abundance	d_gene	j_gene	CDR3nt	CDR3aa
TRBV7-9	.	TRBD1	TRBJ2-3	TGTGCCAGCACAAAGGGGACAGGAGTCACAGATACGCAGTATTTT	CASTKGTGVTDTQYF
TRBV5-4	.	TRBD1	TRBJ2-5	TGTGCCAGCAGCTTGACAGGGGTCCAAGAGACCCAGTACTTC	CASSLTGVQETQYF
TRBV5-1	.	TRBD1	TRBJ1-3	TGCGCCAGCAGCTATACAGGGGGCTCTGGAAACACCATATATTTT	CASSYTGGSGNTIYF
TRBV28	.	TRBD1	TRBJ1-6	TGTGCCAGCCAAACAGGGGCCCAATTTCGATCACCCCTCCACTTT	CASQTGAQFRSPLHF
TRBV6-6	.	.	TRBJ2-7	TGTGCCAGCAGTTATTCGGTTTCCTACGAGCAGTACTTC	CASSYSVSYEQYF
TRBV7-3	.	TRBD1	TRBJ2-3	TGTGCCAGCAGCTTAATAGGGACAGGGGCATATGGAGATACGCAGTATTTT	CASSLIGTGAYGDTQYF
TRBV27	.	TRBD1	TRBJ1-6	TGTGCCAGCAGTTTATGGGACAGGGGATCACCCCTCCACTTT	CASSLWDRGSPLHF
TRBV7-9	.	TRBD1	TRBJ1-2	TGTGCCAGCAGCTTAGGCCCGACAGGGAACTATGGCTACACCTTC	CASSLGPTGNYGYTF
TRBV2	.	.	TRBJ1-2	TGTGCCAGCAGTGAACCGGTTCGCGGCTACACCTTC	CASSEPVRGYTF
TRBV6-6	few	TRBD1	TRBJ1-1	TGTGCCAGCAGTACTCAGGGGGCAACTGAAGCTTTCTTT	CASSTQGATEAFF
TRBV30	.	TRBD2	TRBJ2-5	TGTGCCTGGGCGGGGGGGCGTCAAGAGACCCAGTACTTC	CAWAGGRQETQYF
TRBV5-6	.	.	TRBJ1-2	TGTGCCAGCAGCCGCGGGGTGTATGGCTACACCTTC	CASSRGVYGYTF
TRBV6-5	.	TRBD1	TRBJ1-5	TGTGCCAGCAGTCCCCGGGACAGGGGGGTTCAGCCCCAGCATTTT	CASSPRDRGVQPQHF
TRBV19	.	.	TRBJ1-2	TGTGCCAGTAGTATAGATTCGGACAGCTATGGCTACACCTTC	CASSIDSDSYGYTF
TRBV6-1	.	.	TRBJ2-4	TGTGCCAGCAGTGAAGGGGGCCGCGTCCAATACTTC	CASSEGGRVQYF
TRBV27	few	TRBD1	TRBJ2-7	TGTGCCAGCAGCCGGGACAGGGTTTCCTACGAGCAGTACTTC	CASSRDRVSYEQYF
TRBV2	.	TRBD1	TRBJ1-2	TGTGCCAGCAGGGGGGACAGGTTGAACTATGGCTACACCTTC	CASRGDRLNYGYTF
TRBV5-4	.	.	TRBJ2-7	TGTGCCAGCAGCTTTCGGACAGACTCCTACGAGCAGTACTTC	CASSFRTDSYEQYF
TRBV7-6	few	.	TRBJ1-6	TGTGCCAGCAGCGAGAGGTCAGGGCATTCACCCCTCCACTTT	CASSERSGHSPLHF
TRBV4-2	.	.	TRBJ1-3	TGTGCCAGCAGCCAAGTCCCAGGGGCGGGAAACACCATATATTTT	CASSQVPGAGNTIYF